This entry describes one TCR beta chain. The antigen is not known. The sample is drawn from a study of T cell responses to AZD1222 COVID-19 vaccine. General observations from the study: Baseline antibody screening turned up just a handful of seropositive AZD1222 recipients.

V dropped 5 bases and J dropped 11 bases, with 15 bases sitting between them. This CDR3 has 12 amino acids. The germline V gene encodes CDR1 SEHNR and CDR2 FQNEAQ (reference sequence). Using immunoSEQ multiplex PCR, the repertoire was profiled, and TCRdb retains in-frame clones only, with some absent. The table has about 190,000 clones, around 86% seen once. Specimen: peripheral blood, collected on day 0 of MenACWY control vaccination. The chain combines TRBV7-9 with TRBJ1-1; the D gene is possibly TRBD1 (5 bases). The clonotype comes from an adult in good health. CDR3 sequence: CASSVRGSVAFF. Written as DNA, the CDR3 is TGTGCCAGCAGCGTTCGGGGGTCGGTTGCTTTCTTT.